This T cell receptor beta chain was retrieved from a study of CD4+ T cells in melanoma (dated by TCRdb to between 2021 and 2024). Regarding the study in general: The study examined neoantigen-specific CD4+ T cells in human melanoma. Broad study findings and their caveats: Neoantigen-specific CD4+ T cells were reported to be correlated with the function of CD8+ T cells, macrophages and B cells. Neoantigen-specific CD4+ T cells in melanoma were reported to have a range of differentiation states.

A word on this clone: Its target antigen remains unknown. It has no much larger one-base neighbor in the sample; base qualities were not kept.

Receptor amplification or capture employed the immunoSEQ multiplex PCR assay. TCRdb's version of the immuneACCESS table is confined to in-frame rearrangements and falls short of the full clone set. An unresolved V gene accounts for under half of the shortfall where checked; the remainder is of unknown origin. The sample table records about 140,000 clones; roughly 91% of these occur just once. 1.5% to 1.7% of the sample comes from the top ten. The germline V gene yields SGHNT for CDR1 and YENEEA for CDR2. The CDR3 goes from the cysteine to the phenylalanine over 13 residues. Only the CDR3 part of the read is kept: 39 bases, read in frame from the first base. Between the V and J ends, shortened by 3 bases and 6 bases respectively, the junction contains 10 bases. The donors were people with melanoma.

The rearranged chain carries TRBV11-3 and TRBJ2-3; no D gene call is confident. The clonotype comes from a human donor with melanoma. Here is the DNA: TGTGCCAGCAGCTTCTCCAGCCGGGATACGCAGTATTTT. Its amino acids are CASSFSSRDTQYF.